This entry features one T cell receptor (beta chain) sequence. Its target is not known. Libraries were prepared by immunoSEQ multiplex PCR; TCRdb keeps only in-frame clonotypes and omits some of them. The sample consists of 65,000 to 85,000 clones, about 85% of them appearing once. The data were obtained in a study of T cell clones after liver transplantation. Study results and limitations: Post-transplant time points were not standardized, so conclusions are preliminary.

CDR1 and CDR2 (germline): LNHDA, SQIVND (reference sequence). The CDR3 totals 17 residues. V was trimmed by 3 bases and J by 4 bases, leaving 16 bases between them. J is TRBJ1-6 and V is TRBV19; no reliable D call. The sequence derives from a human patient who received a liver transplant. Some T cells here may be from the graft donor. The specimen comprised CD4+ T cells from blood, sampled 48 months after liver transplant. CDR3 protein: CASSIRSRSQYNSPLHF. CDR3 bases: TGTGCCAGTAGTATCAGGAGTCGCAGCCAGTATAATTCACCCCTCCACTTT.